The 9 T cell receptor beta chains given below trace back to one sample, sequenced in a study of OX40 agonist ivuxolimab in advanced cancers. Library creation used the immunoSEQ multiplex PCR assay. TCRdb took this table from immuneACCESS and kept in-frame rearrangements with V and J called. Such tables lack part of the clones; where checked against another copy, unresolved V genes explain under half of the gap, and the rest is unexplained. For this sample the table gives more than 75,000 clones, of which approximately 91% were detected only once. The ten largest clones represent 0.71% of the sample. The sample in question was CD4+ or CD8+ T cells sorted from blood, obtained in a trial of the OX40 agonist ivuxolimab. These receptors were obtained from an adult with an advanced solid tumor such as melanoma, head and neck, liver or kidney cancer.

This clone occurred once. The V and J genes are TRBV18 and TRBJ2-3; 10 bases match TRBD2. The V gene end was trimmed by 5 bases and the J gene end by 6 bases; junction bases not matched to a gene: 5. CDR1 is KGHSH, CDR2 LQKENI, per germline. The CDR3 covers 14 residues. DNA of the CDR3: TGTGCCAGCTCAAGGACTAGCGGAGAGGATACGCAGTATTTT. Translating it yields CASSRTSGEDTQYF.

This chain links TRBV9 with TRBJ2-1; D call uncertain. Trimming pared 1 base from V and 9 bases from J, leaving 8 bases between. CDR3 length equals 12 residues. Germline V gene lookup returns CDR1 SGDLS and CDR2 YYNGEE. CDR3 DNA: TGTGCCAGCAGCGTACCCCCGGCTGAGCAGTTCTTC. Protein product: CASSVPPAEQFF.

This clone was seen a single time. The chain recombines TRBV23-1 with TRBJ2-7; D gene unclear. TRBV23-1 is reported as an ORF; its role is uncertain. V was cut by 1 base and J by 3 bases, with 13 bases left in between. The CDR3 is made up of 15 amino acids. CDR3 protein: CASSQWADLSYEQYF. The DNA for the CDR3 is TGCGCCAGCAGTCAATGGGCAGATCTAAGCTACGAGCAGTACTTC.

The J gene is TRBJ1-1, the V gene TRBV7-2; D call uncertain. CDR1 and CDR2 (germline): SGHTA, FQGNSA. CDR3 length: 15 amino acids. Trimming stripped 3 bases from V and 0 bases from J, with 11 bases between. In DNA form, the CDR3 reads TGTGCCAGCAGCTTTACGGGCAGTATGAACACTGAAGCTTTCTTT. Its protein is CASSFTGSMNTEAFF.

The chain couples TRBV10-3 to TRBJ2-5, with 8 bases matching TRBD2. Germline CDR1 is ENHRY and CDR2 is SYGVKD. There are 14 residues in the CDR3. Trimming took 6 bases from V and 0 from J; bases not matched to a gene: 3. The CDR3 nucleotides read TGTGCCATCAGGGCGCGGGAGGACCAAGAGACCCAGTACTTC. This codes for CAIRAREDQETQYF.

V is TRBV4-1 and J is TRBJ2-3; 12 positions agree with TRBD2. Trimming cost V 0 bases and J 10 bases; bases outside gene matches: 20. The CDR3 sequence is 20 residues long. Per germline, CDR1 MGHRA and CDR2 YSYEKL. The CDR3 spells CASSQDASSTSGGSRWPQYF. The CDR3 coding sequence is TGCGCCAGCAGCCAAGATGCCTCTTCTACTAGCGGGGGGTCAAGATGGCCGCAGTATTTT.

V is TRBV29-1 and J is TRBJ2-5; D possibly corresponds to TRBD2 (6 bases). The V gene lost 6 bases and the J gene lost 5 bases, with 16 bases spanning the gap. Germline V CDR1 and CDR2: SQVTM, ANQGSEA. The CDR3 is 13 residues long. The CDR3 spells CSVQGLASETQYF. The CDR3 nucleotides are TGCAGCGTCCAAGGGCTAGCGAGCGAGACCCAGTACTTC.

The V and J genes are TRBV2 and TRBJ1-5; D is unclear. Between the trimmed V and J ends, which lost 5 bases and 4 bases, there was a span of 15 bases. There are 15 residues in the CDR3. Germline V CDR1 and CDR2: SNHLY, FYNNEI. CDR3 sequence: CASSRDRTKNQPQHF. CDR3 coding DNA: TGTGCCAGCAGTCGGGATAGGACGAAAAATCAGCCCCAGCATTTT.

Only one count was recorded for this clone. V gene TRBV2 combines with J gene TRBJ2-3; tentative D call: TRBD2 (6 bases). Germline CDR1 is SNHLY and CDR2 is FYNNEI. The germline V and J ends were trimmed by 7 bases and 0 bases, with 11 bases remaining between them. This CDR3 is 14 amino acids long. The CDR3 region is CASIGEASTDTQYF. CDR3 in DNA: TGTGCCAGCATTGGGGAGGCAAGCACAGATACGCAGTATTTT.